One and the same sample provided the 19 T cell receptor beta chains below, sequenced in a study of sequential checkpoint blockade in melanoma. The treatment is: randomized to nivolumab then ipilimumab (arm A) or the reverse (arm B). Profiling relied on immunoSEQ multiplex PCR, and the TCRdb table lists in-frame clones only, not all of them. The sample lists tens of thousands of clones; 82% were seen once. This specimen was CD8+ T cells sorted from blood (inferred from file names), taken from a patient given nivolumab and ipilimumab in sequence. These receptors all stem from a human donor with melanoma.

This chain uses TRBV15 with TRBJ2-7, with D perhaps TRBD1 (6 bases). Trimming removed 3 bases from V and 3 bases from J, with 9 bases in between. This CDR3 is built from 13 residues. Germline loops: CDR1 LNHNV, CDR2 YYDKDF (reference sequence). The CDR3 loop reads CATSRDRNYEQYF. In DNA form, the CDR3 reads TGTGCCACCAGCAGGGACAGAAACTACGAGCAGTACTTC.

The V and J genes are TRBV9 and TRBJ2-4; TRBD1 aligns across 8 bases. Germline CDR1 and CDR2: SGDLS and YYNGEE. With 0 bases clipped from V and 6 bases from J, the junction kept 8 bases outside the gene matches. The length of the CDR3 is 16 residues. The CDR3 DNA follows: TGTGCCAGCAGCGTAGCTGGAGGACAGGGAAGAAACATTCAGTACTTC. Amino acid sequence: CASSVAGGQGRNIQYF.

This chain joins TRBV2 and TRBJ2-7, with TRBD2 identical over 11 bases. The V and J ends lost 4 bases and 6 bases, in that order; junction bases with no gene match: 14. The CDR3 is made up of 17 amino acids. CDR1 and CDR2 (germline): SNHLY, FYNNEI. The CDR3 here is CASSALAGGLFLLEQYF. In DNA, the CDR3 is TGTGCCAGCAGTGCTCTAGCGGGAGGTCTTTTTTTACTCGAGCAGTACTTC.

The chain links TRBV9 to TRBJ1-1; 7 positions match TRBD1. Germline-derived CDR1 and CDR2 are SGDLS and YYNGEE. V trimming: 4 bases; J trimming: 2 bases; junction bases outside the gene matches: 5. The CDR3 has 14 amino acids. The CDR3 loop is CASSLRQGNTEAFF. In DNA form, the CDR3 reads TGTGCCAGCAGCTTGCGACAGGGTAACACTGAAGCTTTCTTT.

By its share, this clone is medium-sized (0.01 to 0.1%). This rearrangement joins TRBV12-2 to TRBJ1-1; the tabulated D call, TRBD1, remains unverified against the DNA. TRBV12-2 is noted as a pseudogene. This CDR3 region has 15 residues. The CDR3 is CASRVDRGGNTEAFF. The CDR3 DNA reads TGTGCAAGTCGCGTCGACAGGGGTGGAAACACTGAAGCTTTCTTT.

In this sample, this clone turned up a few times. The chain couples TRBV14 to TRBJ2-7, with 8 bases fitting TRBD2. This CDR3 is 13 amino acids long. Germline CDR1 is SGHDN and CDR2 is FVKESK. With 6 bases clipped from V and 8 bases from J, the junction kept 9 bases outside the gene matches. The CDR3, as DNA: TGTGCCAGCAGTGAGGCGGGAGGTTCCAAGCAGTACTTC. Protein sequence: CASSEAGGSKQYF.

The rearrangement uses TRBV6-6 and TRBJ2-7; D might be TRBD1 (5 bases). The CDR3 covers 14 residues. Germline V gene data show CDR1 as MNHNY and CDR2 as SVGAGI (reference sequence). Trimming took off 2 bases at V and 0 bases at J, with 8 bases between the two ends. In DNA, the CDR3 is TGTGCCAGCAGTTACGCAGGGAACTCCTACGAGCAGTACTTC. This translates into CASSYAGNSYEQYF.

The chain employs TRBV2 and TRBJ2-4, with 13 bases aligning to TRBD2. CDR3 length equals 14 residues. Looked up from germline, CDR1 is SNHLY and CDR2 is FYNNEI. The ends lost 9 bases at V and 4 bases at J; junction bases unmatched: 3. The CDR3 coding sequence is TGTGCCAGGCCGACTAGCGGGGGGAAAAACATTCAGTACTTC. Protein product: CARPTSGGKNIQYF.

This chain joins TRBV9 and TRBJ1-1, with TRBD1 matching 8 bases. With 0 bases clipped from V and 0 bases from J, the junction kept 4 bases outside the gene matches. Germline values: CDR1 SGDLS, CDR2 YYNGEE. The CDR3 length is 16 residues. CDR3 sequence: CASSVGGDRMNTEAFF. The DNA for the CDR3 is TGTGCCAGCAGCGTAGGAGGGGACAGGATGAACACTGAAGCTTTCTTT.

The chain couples TRBV28 to TRBJ2-3; no reliable D call. Germline CDR1 MDHEN, CDR2 SYDVKM. There are 17 residues in the CDR3. V dropped 4 bases and J dropped 2 bases, with 19 bases sitting between them. The CDR3 DNA follows: TGTGCCAGCAGTTCCTGGGCCGCCGTTGATGACACAGATACGCAGTATTTT. Amino acid sequence: CASSSWAAVDDTDTQYF.

The chain links TRBV11-2 to TRBJ2-7; D uncertain. The germline gives CDR1 SGHAT, CDR2 FQNNGV. CDR3 length: 13 amino acids. The germline V and J ends were trimmed by 3 bases and 6 bases, with 12 bases remaining between them. The CDR3 nucleotides read TGTGCCAGCAGCTTCGGCGGCATGGGCGAGCAGTACTTC. Amino acids: CASSFGGMGEQYF.

This sequence joins TRBV9 and TRBJ2-1; the match to TRBD2 covers 8 bases. Germline CDR1 SGDLS, CDR2 YYNGEE. The CDR3 loop spans 16 amino acids. The V segment lost 0 bases and the J segment 6 bases; nucleotides outside the gene matches: 8. DNA of the CDR3: TGTGCCAGCAGCGTAGCTACTAGCGGACGATTCAATGAGCAGTTCTTC. Its translation: CASSVATSGRFNEQFF.

This sequence joins TRBV30 and TRBJ1-6; 7 bases fit TRBD1. The CDR3 runs to 14 residues. Per germline, CDR1 GTSNPN and CDR2 SVGIG (reference sequence). The junction had 4 bases not matched to a gene; V was cut back by 4 bases and J by 4 bases. In nucleotides, the CDR3 is TGTGCCTGGACGCGGGACAGATATAATTCACCCCTCCACTTT. This codes for CAWTRDRYNSPLHF.

Details on this clone: The conserved closing phenylalanine or tryptophan is absent in this CDR3, likely reflecting a read error. The chain joins TRBV7-6 to TRBJ2-7; TRBD2 agrees at 15 bases. V was clipped by 4 bases and J by 0 bases; unmatched bases: 4. Germline loops: CDR1 SGHVS, CDR2 FNYEAQ. This CDR3 comprises 17 residues. CDR3: CASSSGTSGRSSYEQYL. CDR3 in DNA: TGTGCCAGCAGCTCAGGGACTAGCGGGAGGAGCTCCTACGAGCAGTACCTC.

This clone appeared a single time. The rearrangement uses TRBV13 and TRBJ1-2; TRBD1 might be the D (5 bases). The CDR3 runs to 15 residues. Germline-derived CDR1 and CDR2 are PRHDT and FYEKMQ (reference sequence). Trimming removed 3 bases at V and 2 bases at J, with 13 bases between. The CDR3 sequence: CASSFEIHRNYGYTF. The CDR3, as DNA: TGTGCCAGCAGCTTTGAAATCCACAGGAACTATGGCTACACCTTC.

This clone was seen just once. The chain joins TRBV2 to TRBJ2-7; perhaps TRBD2 as D (6 bases). Germline CDR1 is SNHLY and CDR2 is FYNNEI. The V end was cut by 7 bases, the J end by 3 bases, with 13 bases between. The CDR3 totals 13 residues. The CDR3 nucleotides read TGTGCCAGCACCGGGGGAAATAGCTACGAGCAGTACTTC. Its protein is CASTGGNSYEQYF.

This clone was observed a few times. This chain joins TRBV7-9 and TRBJ1-2, with 7 positions matching TRBD1. The CDR3 loop spans 13 amino acids. J was trimmed by 8 bases and V by 5 bases; bases with no gene match: 8. CDR1 is SEHNR and CDR2 is FQNEAQ in the germline V gene (reference sequence). The CDR3 nucleotides read TGTGCCAGCAGCGCCAACAGGGGCCAAGGCTACACCTTC. Translated: CASSANRGQGYTF.

This chain links TRBV30 with TRBJ1-1; no clear D gene. Germline-derived CDR1 and CDR2 are GTSNPN and SVGIG (reference sequence). This CDR3 has 14 amino acids. With 0 bases removed from V and 1 base from J, the gap between germline ends came to 9 bases. The CDR3 reads CAWSVFSWNTEAFF. As DNA, the CDR3 is TGTGCCTGGAGTGTATTTAGCTGGAACACTGAAGCTTTCTTT.

V usage is TRBV19 and J usage is TRBJ1-2, with D possibly matching TRBD1 (5 bases). This CDR3 has 14 residues. Per germline, CDR1 LNHDA and CDR2 SQIVND (reference sequence). V was pared by 3 bases and J by 12 bases, with 20 bases between. The CDR3 nucleotides are TGTGCCAGTAGTATTAGGGCGGACACGCTTCGTAACACCTTC. Translating gives CASSIRADTLRNTF.